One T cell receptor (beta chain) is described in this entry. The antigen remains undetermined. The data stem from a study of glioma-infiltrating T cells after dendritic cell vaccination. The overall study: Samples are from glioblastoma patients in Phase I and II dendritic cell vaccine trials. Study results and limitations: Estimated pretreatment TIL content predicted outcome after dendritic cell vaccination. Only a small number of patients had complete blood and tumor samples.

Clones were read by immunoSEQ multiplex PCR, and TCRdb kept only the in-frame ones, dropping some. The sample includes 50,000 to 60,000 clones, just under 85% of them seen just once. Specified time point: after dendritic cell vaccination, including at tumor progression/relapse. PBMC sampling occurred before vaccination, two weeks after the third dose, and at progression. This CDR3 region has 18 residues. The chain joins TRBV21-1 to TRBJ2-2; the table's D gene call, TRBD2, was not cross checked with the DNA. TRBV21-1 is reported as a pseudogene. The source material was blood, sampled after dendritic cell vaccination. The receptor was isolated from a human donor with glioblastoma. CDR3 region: CASSKVGRGGRNPVELFF. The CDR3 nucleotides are TGTGCCAGCAGCAAAGTAGGCCGGGGGGGCCGAAATCCCGTGGAGCTGTTTTTT.